This T cell receptor (beta chain) was profiled in a study of blood T cell repertoires in COVID-19. The CDR3 covers 17 residues. Unmatched junction bases numbered 14, after V lost 3 bases and J lost 3 bases. Enrolled through a virtual design, the participants were between roughly 18 and 100 years of age and came from approximately 25 US areas. Assay: immunoSEQ multiplex PCR; the TCRdb copy retains only in-frame clones and omits some. The sample shows 200,000 or so clones, roughly 88% of them seen only once. Source material: PBMCs or T cells enriched from blood (not recorded which). The source of this sequence is a woman between 40 and 50 years old with acute COVID-19. This chain uses TRBV23-1 with TRBJ2-7, with 7 bases matching TRBD2. TRBV23-1 is an ORF; its function is uncertain. This CDR3 reads CASSQFGSGEGGYEQYV. The CDR3 DNA follows: TGCGCCAGCAGTCAGTTTGGGTCCGGGGAGGGTGGCTACGAGCAGTACGTC.